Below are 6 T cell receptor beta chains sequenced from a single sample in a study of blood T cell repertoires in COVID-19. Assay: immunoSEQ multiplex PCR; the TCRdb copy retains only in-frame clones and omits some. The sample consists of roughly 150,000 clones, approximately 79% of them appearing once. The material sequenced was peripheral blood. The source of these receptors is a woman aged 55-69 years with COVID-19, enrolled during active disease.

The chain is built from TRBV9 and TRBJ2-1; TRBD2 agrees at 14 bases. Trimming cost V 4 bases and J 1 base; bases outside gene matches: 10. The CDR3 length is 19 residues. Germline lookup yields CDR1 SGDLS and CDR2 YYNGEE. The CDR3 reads CASSREGLAGVFSYNEQFF. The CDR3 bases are TGTGCCAGCAGCAGAGAGGGACTAGCGGGAGTATTTTCCTACAATGAGCAGTTCTTC.

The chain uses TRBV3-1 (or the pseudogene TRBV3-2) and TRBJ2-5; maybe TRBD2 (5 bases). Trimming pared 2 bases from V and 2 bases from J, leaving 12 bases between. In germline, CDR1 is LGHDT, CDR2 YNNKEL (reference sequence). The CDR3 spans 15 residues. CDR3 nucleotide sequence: TGTGCCAGCAGCCAATCATTCGGGGTTCAAGAGACCCAGTACTTC. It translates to CASSQSFGVQETQYF.

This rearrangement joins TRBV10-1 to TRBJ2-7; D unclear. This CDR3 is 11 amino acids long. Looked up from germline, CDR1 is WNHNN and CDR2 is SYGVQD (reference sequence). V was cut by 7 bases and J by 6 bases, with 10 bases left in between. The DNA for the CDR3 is TGCGCCAGCAATGCAGGCTCCGAGCAGTACGTC. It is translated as CASNAGSEQYV.

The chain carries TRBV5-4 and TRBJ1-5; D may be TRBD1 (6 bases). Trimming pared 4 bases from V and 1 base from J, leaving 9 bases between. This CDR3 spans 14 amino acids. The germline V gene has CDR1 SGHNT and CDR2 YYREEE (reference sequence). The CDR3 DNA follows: TGTGCCAGCAGCGATACAGGGAGCAATCAGCCCCAGCATTTT. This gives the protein CASSDTGSNQPQHF.

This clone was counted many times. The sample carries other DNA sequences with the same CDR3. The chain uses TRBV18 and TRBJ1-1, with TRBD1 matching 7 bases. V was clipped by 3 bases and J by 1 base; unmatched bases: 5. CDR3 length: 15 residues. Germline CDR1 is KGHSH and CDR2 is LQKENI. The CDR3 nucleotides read TGTGCCAGCTCACCCGTGGGACAGCAGAACACTGAAGCTTTCTTT. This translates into CASSPVGQQNTEAFF.

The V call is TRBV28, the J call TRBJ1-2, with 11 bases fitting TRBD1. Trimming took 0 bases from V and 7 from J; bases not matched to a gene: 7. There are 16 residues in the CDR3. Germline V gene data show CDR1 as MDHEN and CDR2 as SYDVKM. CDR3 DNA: TGTGCCAGCAGTTTATGGGGACAGGGGGATTACTTTGGCTACACCTTC. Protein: CASSLWGQGDYFGYTF.